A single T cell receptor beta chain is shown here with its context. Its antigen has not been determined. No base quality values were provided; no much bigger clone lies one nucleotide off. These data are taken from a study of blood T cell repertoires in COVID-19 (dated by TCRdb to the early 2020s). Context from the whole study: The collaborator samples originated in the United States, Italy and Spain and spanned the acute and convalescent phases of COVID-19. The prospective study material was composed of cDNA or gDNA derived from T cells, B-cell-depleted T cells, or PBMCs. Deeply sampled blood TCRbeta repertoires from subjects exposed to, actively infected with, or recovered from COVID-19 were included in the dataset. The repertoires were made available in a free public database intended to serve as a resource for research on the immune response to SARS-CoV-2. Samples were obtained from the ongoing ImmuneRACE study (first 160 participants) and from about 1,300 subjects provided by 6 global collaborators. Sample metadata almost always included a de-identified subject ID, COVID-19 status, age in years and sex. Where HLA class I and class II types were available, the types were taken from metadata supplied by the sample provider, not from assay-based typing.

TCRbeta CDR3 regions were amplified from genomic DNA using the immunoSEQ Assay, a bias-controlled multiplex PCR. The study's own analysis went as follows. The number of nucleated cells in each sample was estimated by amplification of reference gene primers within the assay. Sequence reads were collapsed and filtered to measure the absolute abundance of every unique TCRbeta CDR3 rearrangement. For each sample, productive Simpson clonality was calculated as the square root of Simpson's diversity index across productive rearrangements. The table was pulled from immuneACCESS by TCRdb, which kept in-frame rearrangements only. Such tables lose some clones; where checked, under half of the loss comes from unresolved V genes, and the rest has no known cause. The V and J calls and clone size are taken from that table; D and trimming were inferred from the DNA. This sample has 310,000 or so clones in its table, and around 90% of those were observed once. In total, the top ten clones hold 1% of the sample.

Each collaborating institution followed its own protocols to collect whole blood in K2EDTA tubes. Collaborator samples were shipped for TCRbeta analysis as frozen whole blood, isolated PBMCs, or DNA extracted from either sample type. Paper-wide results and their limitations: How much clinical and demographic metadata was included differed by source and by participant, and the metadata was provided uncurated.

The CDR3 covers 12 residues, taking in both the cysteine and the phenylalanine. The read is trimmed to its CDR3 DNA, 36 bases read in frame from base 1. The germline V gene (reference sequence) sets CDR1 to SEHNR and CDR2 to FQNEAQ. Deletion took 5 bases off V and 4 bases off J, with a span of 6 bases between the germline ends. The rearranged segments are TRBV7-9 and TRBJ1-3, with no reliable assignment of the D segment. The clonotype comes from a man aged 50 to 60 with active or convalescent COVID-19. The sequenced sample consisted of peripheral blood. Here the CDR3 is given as CASSPFGNTIYF. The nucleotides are TGTGCCAGCAGCCCTTTCGGAAACACCATATATTTT. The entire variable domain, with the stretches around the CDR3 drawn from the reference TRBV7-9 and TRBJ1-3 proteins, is DTGVSQNPRHKITKRGQNVTFRCDPISEHNRLYWYRQTLGQGPEFLTYFQNEAQLEKSRLLSDRFSAERPKGSFSTLEIQRTEQGDSAMYLCASSPFGNTIYFGEGSWLTVV.